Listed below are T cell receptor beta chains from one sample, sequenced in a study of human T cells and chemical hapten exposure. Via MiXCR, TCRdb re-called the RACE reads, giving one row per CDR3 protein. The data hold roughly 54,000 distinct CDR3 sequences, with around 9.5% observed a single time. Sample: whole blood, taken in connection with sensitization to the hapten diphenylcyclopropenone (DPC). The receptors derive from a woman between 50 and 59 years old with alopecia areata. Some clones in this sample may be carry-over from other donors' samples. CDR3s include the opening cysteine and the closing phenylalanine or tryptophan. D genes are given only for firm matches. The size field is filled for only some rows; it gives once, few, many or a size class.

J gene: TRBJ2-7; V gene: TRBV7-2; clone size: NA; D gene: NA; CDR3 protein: CASSSAYEEYF
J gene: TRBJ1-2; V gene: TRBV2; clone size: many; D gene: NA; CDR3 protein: CASSLTDTVDYTF
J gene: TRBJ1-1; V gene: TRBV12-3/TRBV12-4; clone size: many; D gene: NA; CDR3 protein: CASRLRTEAFF
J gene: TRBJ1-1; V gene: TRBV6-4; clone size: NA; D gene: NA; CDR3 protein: CTSRPDKMNTEAFF
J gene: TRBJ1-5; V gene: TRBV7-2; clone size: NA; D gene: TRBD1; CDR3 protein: CASSLRQGGQPQHF
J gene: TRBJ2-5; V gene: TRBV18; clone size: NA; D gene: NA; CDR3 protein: CASSPDRETQYF
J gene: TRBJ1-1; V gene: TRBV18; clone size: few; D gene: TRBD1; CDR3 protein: CASSPGTGGLGAEAFF
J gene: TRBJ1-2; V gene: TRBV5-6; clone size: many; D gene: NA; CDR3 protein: CASFRRMVVSLYGYTF
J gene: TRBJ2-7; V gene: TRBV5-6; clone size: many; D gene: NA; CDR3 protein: CASSLVSSLYEQYF
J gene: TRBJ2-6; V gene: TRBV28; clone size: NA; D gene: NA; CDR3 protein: CASSFVANVLTF
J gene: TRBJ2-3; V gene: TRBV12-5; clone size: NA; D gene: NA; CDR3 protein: CASGLYSGDTQYF
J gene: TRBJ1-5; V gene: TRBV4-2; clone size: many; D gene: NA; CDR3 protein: CASSQAAGANQPQHF
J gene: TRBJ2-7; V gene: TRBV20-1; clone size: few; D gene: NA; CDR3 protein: CSVYAVNEQYF
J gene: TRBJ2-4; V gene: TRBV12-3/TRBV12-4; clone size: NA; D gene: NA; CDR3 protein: CASSLDGDQYF
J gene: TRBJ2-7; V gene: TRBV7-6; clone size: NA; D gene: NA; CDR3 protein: CASSPRTDEQYF
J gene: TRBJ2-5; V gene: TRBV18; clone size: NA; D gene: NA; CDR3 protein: CASSPQRGQETQYF
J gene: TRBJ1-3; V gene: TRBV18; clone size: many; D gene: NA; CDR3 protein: CASSPAGIGNTIYF
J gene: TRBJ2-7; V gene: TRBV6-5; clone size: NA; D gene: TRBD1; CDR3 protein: CASSPPLRPGQAVSYEQYF
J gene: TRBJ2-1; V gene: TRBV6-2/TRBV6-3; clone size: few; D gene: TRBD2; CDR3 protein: CASSQAGGTYNEQFF
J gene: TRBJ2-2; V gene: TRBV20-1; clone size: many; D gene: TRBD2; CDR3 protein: CSARKTSGGPTGELFF
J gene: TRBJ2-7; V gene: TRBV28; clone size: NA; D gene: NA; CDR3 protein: CASSYTTSYEQYF
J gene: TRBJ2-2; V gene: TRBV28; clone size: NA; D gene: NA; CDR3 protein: CASSPPGGWNTGELFF
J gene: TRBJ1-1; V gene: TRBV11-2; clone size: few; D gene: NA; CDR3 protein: CASSLDFGKKETEAFF
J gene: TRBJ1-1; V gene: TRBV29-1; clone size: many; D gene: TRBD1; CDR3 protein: CSVAGQGNTEAFF
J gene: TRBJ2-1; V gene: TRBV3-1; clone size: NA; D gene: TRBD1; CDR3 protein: CASSLLPGQGTNEQFF
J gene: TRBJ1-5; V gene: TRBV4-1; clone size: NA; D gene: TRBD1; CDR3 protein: CASSQDKGARNQPQHF
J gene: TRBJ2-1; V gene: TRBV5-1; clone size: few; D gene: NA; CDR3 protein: CASSLLGTPEFF
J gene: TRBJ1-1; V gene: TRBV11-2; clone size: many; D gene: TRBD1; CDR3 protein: CASSLTGALNTEAFF
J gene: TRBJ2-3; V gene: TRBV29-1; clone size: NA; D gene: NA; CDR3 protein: CSAEYGDTQYF
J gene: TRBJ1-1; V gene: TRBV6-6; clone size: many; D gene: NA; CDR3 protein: CASSYQADTEAFF
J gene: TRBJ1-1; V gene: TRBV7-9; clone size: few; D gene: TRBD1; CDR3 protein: CASSSMDREAFF
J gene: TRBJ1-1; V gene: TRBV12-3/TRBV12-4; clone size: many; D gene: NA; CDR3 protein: CASSILINTEAFF
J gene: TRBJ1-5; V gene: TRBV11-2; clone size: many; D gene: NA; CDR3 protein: CASSLGGKRNNQPQHF
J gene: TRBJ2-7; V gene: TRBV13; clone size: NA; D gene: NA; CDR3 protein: CASSLGQIPLEQYF
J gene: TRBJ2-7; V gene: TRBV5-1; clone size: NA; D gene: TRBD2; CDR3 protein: CASSFDRGVYEQYF
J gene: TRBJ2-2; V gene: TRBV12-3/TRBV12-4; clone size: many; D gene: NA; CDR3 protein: CASLGTRGNAGELFF
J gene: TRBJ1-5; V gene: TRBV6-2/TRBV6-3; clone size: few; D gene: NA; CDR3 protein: CASSYDALQPQHF
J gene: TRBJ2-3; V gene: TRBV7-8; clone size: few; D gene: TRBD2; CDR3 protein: CASSSGLAGPTDTQYF
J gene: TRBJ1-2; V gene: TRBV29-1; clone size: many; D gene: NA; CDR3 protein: CSVTDSAYGYTF
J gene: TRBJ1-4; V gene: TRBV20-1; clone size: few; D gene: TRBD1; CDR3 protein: CSARPTGGAPNEKLFF
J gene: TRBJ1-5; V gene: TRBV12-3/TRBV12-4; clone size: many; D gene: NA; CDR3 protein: CASTKGSQPQHF
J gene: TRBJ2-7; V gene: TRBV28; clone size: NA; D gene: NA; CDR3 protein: CASSSSRDEQYF
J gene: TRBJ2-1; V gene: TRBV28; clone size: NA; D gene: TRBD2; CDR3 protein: CASIRQVGGYNEQFF
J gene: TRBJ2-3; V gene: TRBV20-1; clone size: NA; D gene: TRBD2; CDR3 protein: CSAVYQLAESTDTQYF
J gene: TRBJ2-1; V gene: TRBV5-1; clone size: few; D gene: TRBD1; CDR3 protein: CATSQGAYEQFF
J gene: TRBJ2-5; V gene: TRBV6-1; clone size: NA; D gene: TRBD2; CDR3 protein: CASSNSRTSGSVAQYF
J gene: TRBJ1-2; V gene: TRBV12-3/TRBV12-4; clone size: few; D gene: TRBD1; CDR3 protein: CASSPTGRRYGYTF
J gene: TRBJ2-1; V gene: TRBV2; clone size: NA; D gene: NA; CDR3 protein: CASRLEDNEQFF
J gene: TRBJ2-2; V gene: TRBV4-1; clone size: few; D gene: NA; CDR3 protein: CASSQVHKATGELFF
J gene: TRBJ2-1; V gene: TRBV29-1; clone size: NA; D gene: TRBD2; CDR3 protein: CSVATLFSGIPQVF
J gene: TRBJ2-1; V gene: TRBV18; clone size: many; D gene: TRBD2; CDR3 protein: CASSPPRLAGEGEQFF
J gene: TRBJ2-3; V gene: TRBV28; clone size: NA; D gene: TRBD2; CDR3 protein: CANGLAGATDTQYF